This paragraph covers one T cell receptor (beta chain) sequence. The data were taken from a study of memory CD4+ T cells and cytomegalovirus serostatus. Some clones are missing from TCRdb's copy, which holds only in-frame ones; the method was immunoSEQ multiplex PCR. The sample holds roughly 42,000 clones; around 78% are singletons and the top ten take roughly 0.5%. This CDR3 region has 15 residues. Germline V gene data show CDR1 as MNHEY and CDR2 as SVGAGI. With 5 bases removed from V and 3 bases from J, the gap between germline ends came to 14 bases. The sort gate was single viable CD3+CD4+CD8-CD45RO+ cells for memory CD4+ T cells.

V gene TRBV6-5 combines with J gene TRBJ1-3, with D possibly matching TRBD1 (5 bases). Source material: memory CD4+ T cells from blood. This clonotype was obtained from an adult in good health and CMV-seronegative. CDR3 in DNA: TGTGCCAGCAGTGTTTCCGGGACGGATGGAAACACCATATATTTT. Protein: CASSVSGTDGNTIYF.